This record concerns one T cell receptor beta chain sequence. Its target is not known. A much bigger clone sits one base away, suggesting this may be a read error. The sample is drawn from a study of blood T cells in healthy people across ages. Next came a second PCR, run for roughly 7 to 12 cycles, which used a sample-barcoded 5' primer along with a J-beta primer mix. Each cDNA molecule carried a tag from a template-switch adaptor that contained 12 random nucleotides. TCRdb redid the calling of the 5' RACE reads with MiXCR, one entry per CDR3 protein. Of about 780,000 distinct CDR3 sequences listed, around 45% are singletons. Overall study results and limits: More naive CD4+ cells and higher diversity marked long-lived donors relative to aged donors.

Germline values: CDR1 SQVTM, CDR2 ANQGSEA. The CDR3 is 14 residues long. Sequencing was performed on blood. This sequence originates from an older man in good health. The rearrangement uses TRBV29-1 and TRBJ1-2; 9 bases match TRBD1. CDR3 DNA: TGCAACGTTGAATCGGGACAGGGCTACTATGGCTACACCTTC. It encodes CNVESGQGYYGYTF.